The source of this T cell receptor (beta chain) is a study of blood T cell repertoires in COVID-19. V was trimmed by 4 bases and J by 0 bases, leaving 13 bases between them. This CDR3 comprises 16 residues. Germline V gene lookup returns CDR1 MNHNY and CDR2 SVGAGI (reference sequence). Sequenced by immunoSEQ multiplex PCR; TCRdb stores in-frame clones only, minus some. The repertoire consists of fewer than 150,000 clones, with approximately 85% occurring once and the leading ten covering 5.5%. The TCR sequence derives from an older woman with COVID-19, enrolled during active disease. The chain combines TRBV6-6 with TRBJ1-3, with D hard to call. Material for sequencing was peripheral blood. The CDR3: CASSWAGGSSGNTIYF. CDR3 in DNA: TGTGCCAGCAGTTGGGCGGGAGGGAGCTCTGGAAACACCATATATTTT.